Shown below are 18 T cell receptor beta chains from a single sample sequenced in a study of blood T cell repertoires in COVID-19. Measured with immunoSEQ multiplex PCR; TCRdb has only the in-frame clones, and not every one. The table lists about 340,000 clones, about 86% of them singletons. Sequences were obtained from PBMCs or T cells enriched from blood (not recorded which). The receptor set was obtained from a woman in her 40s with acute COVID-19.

CDR3 protein: CASSRRTGGRNEQFF. DNA of the CDR3: TGTGCCAGCAGCCGAAGGACAGGGGGCAGGAATGAGCAGTTCTTC. This sequence joins TRBV5-6 and TRBJ2-1; the match to TRBD1 covers 11 bases. The trim removed 4 bases at V and 7 bases at J, leaving 7 bases unmatched. Germline V gene data show CDR1 as SGHDT and CDR2 as YYEEEE. The CDR3 totals 15 residues.

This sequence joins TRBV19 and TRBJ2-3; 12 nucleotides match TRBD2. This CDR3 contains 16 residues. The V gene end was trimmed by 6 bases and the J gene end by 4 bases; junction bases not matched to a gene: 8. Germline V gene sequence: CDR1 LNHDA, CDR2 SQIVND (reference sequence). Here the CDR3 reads CASSLAGGLSSDTQYF. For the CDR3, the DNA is TGTGCCAGTAGCCTAGCGGGGGGGCTCTCTTCAGATACGCAGTATTTT.

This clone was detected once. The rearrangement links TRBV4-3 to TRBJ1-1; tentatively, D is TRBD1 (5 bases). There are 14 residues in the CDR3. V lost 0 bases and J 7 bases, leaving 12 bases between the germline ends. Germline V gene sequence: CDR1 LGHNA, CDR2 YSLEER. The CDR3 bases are TGCGCCAGCAGCCAAGAGAGGGGAGGGGTTGAAGCTTTCTTT. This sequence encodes CASSQERGGVEAFF.

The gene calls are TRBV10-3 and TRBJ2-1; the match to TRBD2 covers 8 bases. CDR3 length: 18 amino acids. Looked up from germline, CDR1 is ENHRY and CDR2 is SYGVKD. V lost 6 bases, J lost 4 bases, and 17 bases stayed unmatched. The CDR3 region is CAISPRGARGVIYNEQFF. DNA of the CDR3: TGTGCCATCAGCCCCCGGGGGGCGCGGGGGGTCATTTACAATGAGCAGTTCTTC.

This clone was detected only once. CDR3 sequence: CSVEGGTGTEETQYF. DNA for the CDR3: TGCAGCGTTGAAGGCGGCACTGGGACAGAAGAGACCCAGTACTTC. V gene TRBV29-1 combines with J gene TRBJ2-5, with TRBD1 identical over 7 bases. The CDR3 length is 15 residues. The ends lost 1 base at V and 3 bases at J; junction bases unmatched: 8. CDR1 is SQVTM, CDR2 ANQGSEA, per germline.

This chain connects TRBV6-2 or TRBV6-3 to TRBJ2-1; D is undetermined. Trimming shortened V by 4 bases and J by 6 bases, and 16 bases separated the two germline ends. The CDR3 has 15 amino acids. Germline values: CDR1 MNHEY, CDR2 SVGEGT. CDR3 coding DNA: TGTGCCAGCAGTTCCACAGTATACAATAGCAATGAGCAGTTCTTC. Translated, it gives CASSSTVYNSNEQFF.

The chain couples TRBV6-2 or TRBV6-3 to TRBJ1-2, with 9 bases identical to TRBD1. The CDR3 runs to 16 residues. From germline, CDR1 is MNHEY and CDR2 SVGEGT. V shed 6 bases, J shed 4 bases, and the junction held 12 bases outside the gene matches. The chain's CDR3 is CASSPHKTGGGYGYTF. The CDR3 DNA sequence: TGTGCCAGCAGCCCGCACAAAACAGGGGGCGGCTATGGCTACACCTTC.

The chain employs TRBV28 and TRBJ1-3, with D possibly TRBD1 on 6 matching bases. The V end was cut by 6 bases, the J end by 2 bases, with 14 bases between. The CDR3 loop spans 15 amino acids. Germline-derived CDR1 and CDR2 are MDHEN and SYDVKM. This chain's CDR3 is CASSETGTTGNTIYF. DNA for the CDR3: TGTGCCAGCAGCGAGACCGGGACAACTGGAAACACCATATATTTT. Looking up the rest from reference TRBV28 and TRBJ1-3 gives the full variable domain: DVKVTQSSRYLVKRTGEKVFLECVQDMDHENMFWYRQDPGLGLRLIYFSYDVKMKEKGDIPEGYSVSREKKERFSLILESASTNQTSMYLCASSETGTTGNTIYFGEGSWLTVV.

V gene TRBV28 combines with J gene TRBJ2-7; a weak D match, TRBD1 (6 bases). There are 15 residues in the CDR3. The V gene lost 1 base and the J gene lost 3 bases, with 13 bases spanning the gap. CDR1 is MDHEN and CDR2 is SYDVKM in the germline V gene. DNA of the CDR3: TGTGCCAGCAGTTTATACAGGGCCACAGGCTACGAGCAGTACTTC. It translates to CASSLYRATGYEQYF.

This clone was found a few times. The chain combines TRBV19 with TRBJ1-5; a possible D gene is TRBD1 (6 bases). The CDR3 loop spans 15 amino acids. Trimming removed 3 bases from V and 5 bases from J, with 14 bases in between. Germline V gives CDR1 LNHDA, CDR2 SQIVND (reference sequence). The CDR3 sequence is CASSMIGAGDQPQHF. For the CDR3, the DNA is TGTGCCAGTAGTATGATTGGGGCAGGGGATCAGCCCCAGCATTTT.

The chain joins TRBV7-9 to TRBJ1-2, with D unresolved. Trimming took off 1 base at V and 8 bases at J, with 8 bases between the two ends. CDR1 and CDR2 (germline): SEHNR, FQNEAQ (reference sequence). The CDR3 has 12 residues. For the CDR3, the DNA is TGTGCCAGCAGCTTAGACGGGAAGGGCTACACCTTC. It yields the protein CASSLDGKGYTF.

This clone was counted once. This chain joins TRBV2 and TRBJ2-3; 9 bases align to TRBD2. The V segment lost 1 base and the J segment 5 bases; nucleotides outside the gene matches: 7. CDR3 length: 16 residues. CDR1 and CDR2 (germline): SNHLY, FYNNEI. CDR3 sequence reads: CASSEERGVPGDTQYF. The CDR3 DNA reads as TGTGCCAGCAGTGAAGAGCGGGGGGTCCCGGGAGATACGCAGTATTTT.

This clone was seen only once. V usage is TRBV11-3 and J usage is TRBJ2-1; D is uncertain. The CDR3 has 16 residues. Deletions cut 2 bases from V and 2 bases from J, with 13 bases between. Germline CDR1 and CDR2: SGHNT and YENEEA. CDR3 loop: CASSLRSEPTYNEQFF. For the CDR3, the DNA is TGTGCCAGCAGCTTACGGAGTGAACCTACCTACAATGAGCAGTTCTTC.

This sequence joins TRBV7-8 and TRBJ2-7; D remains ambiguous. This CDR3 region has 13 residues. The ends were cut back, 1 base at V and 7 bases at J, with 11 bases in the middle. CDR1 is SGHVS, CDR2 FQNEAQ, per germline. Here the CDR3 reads CASSLGPGIEQYF. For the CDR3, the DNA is TGTGCCAGCAGCTTAGGGCCAGGTATAGAGCAGTACTTC.

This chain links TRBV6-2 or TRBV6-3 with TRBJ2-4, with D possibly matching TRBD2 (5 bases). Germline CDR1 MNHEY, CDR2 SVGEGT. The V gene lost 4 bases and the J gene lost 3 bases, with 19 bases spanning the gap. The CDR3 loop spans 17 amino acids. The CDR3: CASSSILGDQLKNIQYF. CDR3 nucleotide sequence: TGTGCCAGCAGTTCCATTCTGGGAGACCAACTCAAAAACATTCAGTACTTC.

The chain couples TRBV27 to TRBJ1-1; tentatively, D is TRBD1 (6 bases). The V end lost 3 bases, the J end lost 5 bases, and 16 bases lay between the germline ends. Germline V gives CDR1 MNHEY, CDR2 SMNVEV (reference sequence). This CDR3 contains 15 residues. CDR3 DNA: TGTGCCAGCAGTTTCTCGCCAGGGGTAGGGACTGAAGCTTTCTTT. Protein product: CASSFSPGVGTEAFF.

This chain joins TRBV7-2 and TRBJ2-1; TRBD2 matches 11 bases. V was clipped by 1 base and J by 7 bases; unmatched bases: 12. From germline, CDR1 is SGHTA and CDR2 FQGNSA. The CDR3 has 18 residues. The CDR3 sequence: CASSLGFLAGGTGNEQFF. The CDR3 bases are TGTGCCAGCAGCTTAGGGTTTTTAGCGGGAGGGACGGGGAATGAGCAGTTCTTC.

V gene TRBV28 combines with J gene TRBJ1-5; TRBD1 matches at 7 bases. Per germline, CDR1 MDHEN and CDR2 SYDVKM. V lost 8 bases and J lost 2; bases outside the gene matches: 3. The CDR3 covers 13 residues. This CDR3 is CASRGTGNQPQHF. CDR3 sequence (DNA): TGTGCCAGCCGTGGGACAGGCAATCAGCCCCAGCATTTT.